A single sample gave rise to the 21 T cell receptor beta chains below, sequenced in a study of blood T cell repertoires in COVID-19 (dated by TCRdb to 2018 to 2021). The library was generated by the immunoSEQ multiplex PCR assay. Drawn from immuneACCESS, this table holds only the in-frame rearrangements with V and J called that TCRdb kept. Clones are partly lost; checked studies trace under half to an unresolved V gene and leave the rest unexplained. The sample yields some 110,000 clones; over 80% were counted once. Together, the top ten hold over 12% of the sample. Sequencing was performed on peripheral blood. Every receptor here comes from a man aged 50-60 years with acute or convalescent COVID-19.

The gene calls are TRBV11-3 and TRBJ2-5, with D perhaps TRBD2 (5 bases). Trimming pared 8 bases from V and 3 bases from J, leaving 16 bases between. Germline CDR1 SGHNT, CDR2 YENEEA. The CDR3 runs 14 residues. CDR3 DNA: TGTGCCAGCCAGACGAGGGCTGGCGAAGAGACCCAGTACTTC. Translated, it gives CASQTRAGEETQYF.

V is TRBV14 and J is TRBJ2-5; D not resolved. Trimming pared 2 bases from V and 0 bases from J, leaving 13 bases between. The CDR3 length is 16 residues. Germline values: CDR1 SGHDN, CDR2 FVKESK. CDR3 sequence reads: CASSQFDTVYQETQYF. The CDR3 coding sequence is TGTGCCAGCAGCCAATTCGACACCGTGTACCAAGAGACCCAGTACTTC.

The gene calls are TRBV5-1 and TRBJ2-7, with D perhaps TRBD2 (6 bases). The CDR3 consists of 15 residues. Germline V gene sequence: CDR1 SGHRS, CDR2 YFSETQ. The germline V and J ends were trimmed by 4 bases and 2 bases, with 16 bases remaining between them. The CDR3 here is CASSEQPGLTYEQYF. In DNA, the CDR3 is TGCGCCAGCAGCGAACAACCGGGACTTACCTACGAGCAGTACTTC.

The chain has TRBV9 and TRBJ2-1; D is perhaps TRBD1 (5 bases). This CDR3 has 13 amino acids. The V gene's germline CDR1 is SGDLS and CDR2 YYNGEE. V lost 3 bases to trimming and J lost 9 bases, with 13 bases between them. CDR3 DNA sequence: TGTGCCAGCAGCGGAGAGCAGGGAATTGAGCAGTTCTTC. Its protein product is CASSGEQGIEQFF. Full variable domain (missing parts from reference TRBV9 and TRBJ2-1): DSGVTQTPKHLITATGQRVTLRCSPRSGDLSVYWYQQSLDQGLQFLIQYYNGEERAKGNILERFSAQQFPDLHSELNLSSLELGDSALYFCASSGEQGIEQFFGPGTRLTVL.

The rearrangement joins TRBV7-2 to TRBJ2-3; 10 nucleotides match TRBD1. Trimming cost V 1 base and J 5 bases; bases outside gene matches: 6. CDR1 is SGHTA and CDR2 is FQGNSA in the germline V gene. CDR3 length equals 16 residues. DNA of the CDR3: TGTGCCAGCAGCTTAGGGGACAGGGGATGGGGAGATACGCAGTATTTT. Translation gives CASSLGDRGWGDTQYF.

The rearrangement links TRBV7-2 to TRBJ2-2, with D possibly being TRBD2 (6 bases). The CDR3 totals 16 residues. The V end was cut by 1 base, the J end by 6 bases, with 15 bases between. Germline values: CDR1 SGHTA, CDR2 FQGNSA. The CDR3 DNA sequence: TGTGCCAGCAGCTTAGGAAGTAGCGGTCGGCCCGGGGAGCTGTTTTTT. It codes for CASSLGSSGRPGELFF.

This CDR3 is CASSFTGDPTDTQYF. Written as DNA, the CDR3 is TGTGCCAGCAGCTTTACAGGGGATCCCACAGATACGCAGTATTTT. V and J are TRBV3-1 (or the pseudogene TRBV3-2) and TRBJ2-3, with 7 positions matching TRBD1. The CDR3 contains 15 residues. Germline values: CDR1 LGHDT, CDR2 YNNKEL (reference sequence). V shed 5 bases, J shed 2 bases, and the junction held 7 bases outside the gene matches.

The V and J genes are TRBV7-2 and TRBJ2-3; 10 nucleotides line up with TRBD1. V shed 3 bases and J 8 bases; nucleotides not matched to a gene: 8. The CDR3 length is 15 residues. Germline V gene data show CDR1 as SGHTA and CDR2 as FQGNSA. CDR3 in DNA: TGTGCCAGCAGCTTGGGGACAGGGGCCCTGGGTACGCAGTATTTT. Translated, it gives CASSLGTGALGTQYF.

V usage is TRBV9 and J usage is TRBJ2-3; maybe TRBD1 (6 bases). From germline, CDR1 is SGDLS and CDR2 YYNGEE. The CDR3 extends over 15 amino acids. V lost 2 bases and J 1 base, leaving 11 bases between the germline ends. The CDR3 protein is CASSVDSYRTDTQYF. Here the CDR3 DNA reads TGTGCCAGCAGCGTGGACAGCTATCGCACAGATACGCAGTATTTT.

In this sample, this clone turned up once. The chain links TRBV28 to TRBJ1-4; 10 nucleotides align to TRBD1. The CDR3 consists of 18 residues. The J segment lost 4 bases and the V segment lost 5 bases, leaving 13 bases of the junction unmatched. Looked up from germline, CDR1 is MDHEN and CDR2 is SYDVKM. The CDR3 sequence: CASSPFSGTGVHNEKLFF. CDR3 DNA sequence: TGTGCCAGCAGTCCATTCTCCGGGACAGGGGTCCATAATGAAAAACTGTTTTTT.

This chain uses TRBV10-3 with TRBJ2-7; 10 bases are shared with TRBD2. Trimming at V came to 6 bases and at J to 1 base, leaving 6 bases not matched to a gene. The CDR3 runs to 15 residues. CDR1 and CDR2 (germline): ENHRY, SYGVKD. The CDR3 region has the DNA TGTGCCATCAGGGTAGGACTAGCGGAATCCTACGAGCAGTACTTC. This sequence encodes CAIRVGLAESYEQYF.

This clone occurred a few times. The rearrangement uses TRBV7-5 and TRBJ1-5. TRBV7-5 is a pseudogene. The CDR3 loop spans 12 amino acids. This CDR3 is CVRSLEGGIPHF. CDR3 bases: TGTGTCAGAAGCTTAGAGGGGGGGATACCGCATTTT.

This sequence joins TRBV3-1 (or the pseudogene TRBV3-2) and TRBJ2-7; unclear D gene. V lost 2 bases to trimming and J lost 2 bases, with 4 bases between them. This CDR3 region has 12 residues. Germline V CDR1 and CDR2: LGHDT, YNNKEL (reference sequence). CDR3 sequence reads: CASSQNTYEQYF. CDR3 nucleotide sequence: TGTGCCAGCAGCCAAAATACCTACGAGCAGTACTTC.

This clone was detected once. The V call is TRBV5-1, the J call TRBJ1-2; TRBD1 aligns across 7 bases. V gave up 2 bases and J gave up 4 bases; unmatched junction bases: 2. This CDR3 is built from 13 residues. Looked up from germline, CDR1 is SGHRS and CDR2 is YFSETQ. CDR3 DNA: TGCGCCAGCAGCTTATCAGGGGGCTATGGCTACACCTTC. Encoded protein: CASSLSGGYGYTF.

The chain is built from TRBV3-1 (or the pseudogene TRBV3-2) and TRBJ2-3, with 7 bases lining up with TRBD2. The CDR3 is 15 amino acids. Germline V gene sequence: CDR1 LGHDT, CDR2 YNNKEL (reference sequence). The V segment lost 6 bases and the J segment 1 base; nucleotides outside the gene matches: 7. The CDR3 reads CASSRTSDRTDTQYF. The CDR3 nucleotides are TGTGCCAGCAGTAGAACTAGCGACCGCACAGATACGCAGTATTTT.

This clone was seen only a few times. This rearrangement joins TRBV9 to TRBJ2-2; D not certain. Germline V CDR1 and CDR2: SGDLS, YYNGEE. V shed 4 bases and J shed 8 bases, with 6 bases lying between them. There are 11 residues in the CDR3. CDR3 in amino acids: CASSTKGELFF. Written as DNA, the CDR3 is TGTGCCAGCAGCACTAAAGGGGAGCTGTTTTTT.

This chain links TRBV7-2 with TRBJ2-7; 7 bases match TRBD2. With 5 bases clipped from V and 0 bases from J, the junction kept 19 bases outside the gene matches. The germline gives CDR1 SGHTA, CDR2 FQGNSA. The CDR3 loop spans 19 amino acids. CDR3 region: CASSANSGPGGFYSYEQYF. The CDR3 DNA sequence: TGTGCCAGCAGCGCTAACTCAGGTCCGGGAGGCTTCTACTCCTACGAGCAGTACTTC.

A single count supports this clone. The J gene is TRBJ2-1, the V gene TRBV7-8, with 7 positions matching TRBD2. V was pared by 4 bases and J by 7 bases, with 10 bases of the junction left unmatched. Germline values: CDR1 SGHVS, CDR2 FQNEAQ. This CDR3 region has 15 residues. CDR3 region: CASSSPGGRKNEQFF. The CDR3 coding sequence is TGTGCCAGCAGCTCCCCTGGCGGGAGAAAGAATGAGCAGTTCTTC.

CDR3 in DNA: TGTGCCAGCAGCTTGGGGGACAGGGGGCCTGGAAACACCATATATTTT. Protein product: CASSLGDRGPGNTIYF. This chain uses TRBV5-6 with TRBJ1-3; 12 positions agree with TRBD1. Germline CDR1 is SGHDT and CDR2 is YYEEEE. J was trimmed by 2 bases and V by 0 bases; bases with no gene match: 0. The CDR3 has 16 residues.

This clone came up once. The chain has TRBV6-1 and TRBJ1-5, with TRBD1 matching over 11 bases. CDR3 size: 18 residues. Germline CDR1 and CDR2: MNHNS and SASEGT. Germline trimming cut 4 bases from V and 4 bases from J; bases unmatched to any gene: 12. The CDR3 loop is CASSGTGGAWGSNQPQHF. In DNA, the CDR3 is TGTGCCAGCAGTGGGACAGGGGGCGCCTGGGGTTCAAATCAGCCCCAGCATTTT.

This rearrangement joins TRBV5-1 to TRBJ2-1, with 11 bases matching TRBD1. The CDR3 contains 14 residues. CDR1 is SGHRS, CDR2 YFSETQ, per germline. Trimming took 4 bases from V and 8 from J; bases not matched to a gene: 5. The CDR3 loop reads CASSRGQGVDEQFF. In DNA form, the CDR3 reads TGCGCCAGCAGCCGGGGACAGGGGGTCGATGAGCAGTTCTTC.